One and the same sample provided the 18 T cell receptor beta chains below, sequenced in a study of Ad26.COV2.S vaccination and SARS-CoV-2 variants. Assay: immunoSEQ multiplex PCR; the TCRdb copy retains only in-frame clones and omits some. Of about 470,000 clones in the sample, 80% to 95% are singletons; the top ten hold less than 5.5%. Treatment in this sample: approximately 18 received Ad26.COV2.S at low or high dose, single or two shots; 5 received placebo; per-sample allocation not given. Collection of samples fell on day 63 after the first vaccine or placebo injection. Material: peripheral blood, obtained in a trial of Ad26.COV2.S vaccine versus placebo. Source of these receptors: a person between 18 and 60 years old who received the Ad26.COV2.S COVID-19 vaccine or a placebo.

The CDR3 loop is CASSLEGGGDEQYF. In DNA form, the CDR3 reads TGCGCCAGCAGCTTGGAGGGTGGAGGAGACGAGCAGTACTTC. The rearrangement links TRBV5-1 to TRBJ2-7; TRBD2 is a possible D gene (5 bases). This CDR3 is built from 14 residues. Per germline, CDR1 SGHRS and CDR2 YFSETQ. The V gene lost 0 bases and the J gene lost 5 bases, with 12 bases spanning the gap.

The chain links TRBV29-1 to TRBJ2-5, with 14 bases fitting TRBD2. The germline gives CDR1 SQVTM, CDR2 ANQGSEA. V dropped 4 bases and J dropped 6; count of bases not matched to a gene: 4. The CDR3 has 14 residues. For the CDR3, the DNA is TGCAGCGTTGTAGGGACTAGCGGGAGTAAGACCCAGTACTTC. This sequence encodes CSVVGTSGSKTQYF.

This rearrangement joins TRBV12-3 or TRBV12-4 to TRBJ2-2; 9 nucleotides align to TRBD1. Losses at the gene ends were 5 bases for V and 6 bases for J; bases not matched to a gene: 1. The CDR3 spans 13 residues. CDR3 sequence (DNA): TGTGCCAGCAGTCGACAGGGGGCCGGGGAGCTGTTTTTT. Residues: CASSRQGAGELFF.

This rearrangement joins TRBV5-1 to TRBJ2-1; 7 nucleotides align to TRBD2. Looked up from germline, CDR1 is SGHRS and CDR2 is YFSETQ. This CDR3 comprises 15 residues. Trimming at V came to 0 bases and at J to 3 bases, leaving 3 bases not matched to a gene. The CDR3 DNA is TGCGCCAGCAGCTTGGTGGGCGGGAGCTACAATGAGCAGTTCTTC. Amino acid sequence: CASSLVGGSYNEQFF.

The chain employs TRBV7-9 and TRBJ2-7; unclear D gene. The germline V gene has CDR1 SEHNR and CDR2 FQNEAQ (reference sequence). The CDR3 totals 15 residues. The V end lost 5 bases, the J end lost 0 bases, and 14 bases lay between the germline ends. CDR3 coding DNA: TGTGCCAGCAGCAAGCAGACTGGAAGCTCCTACGAGCAGTACTTC. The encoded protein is CASSKQTGSSYEQYF. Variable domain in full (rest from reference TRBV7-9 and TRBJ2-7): DTGVSQNPRHKITKRGQNVTFRCDPISEHNRLYWYRQTLGQGPEFLTYFQNEAQLEKSRLLSDRFSAERPKGSFSTLEIQRTEQGDSAMYLCASSKQTGSSYEQYFGPGTRLTVT.

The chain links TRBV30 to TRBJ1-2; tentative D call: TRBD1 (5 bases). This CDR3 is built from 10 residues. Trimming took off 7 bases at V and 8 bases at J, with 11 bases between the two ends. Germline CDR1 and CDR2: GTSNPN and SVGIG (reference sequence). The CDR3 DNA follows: TGTGCCTTCAGGGCTGGAGGCTACACCTTC. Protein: CAFRAGGYTF.

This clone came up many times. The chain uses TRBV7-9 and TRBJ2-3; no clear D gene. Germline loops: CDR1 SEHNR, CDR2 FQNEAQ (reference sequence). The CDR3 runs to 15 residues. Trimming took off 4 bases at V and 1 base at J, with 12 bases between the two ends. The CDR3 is CASSSPSRRTDTQYF. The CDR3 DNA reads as TGTGCCAGCAGCTCCCCCTCGCGGCGCACAGATACGCAGTATTTT.

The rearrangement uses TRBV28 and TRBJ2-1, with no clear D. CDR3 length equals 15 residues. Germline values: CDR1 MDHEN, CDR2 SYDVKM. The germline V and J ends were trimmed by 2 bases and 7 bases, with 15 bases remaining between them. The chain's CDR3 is CASSLKGPPGNEQFF. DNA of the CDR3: TGTGCCAGCAGTTTAAAGGGCCCGCCGGGTAATGAGCAGTTCTTC.

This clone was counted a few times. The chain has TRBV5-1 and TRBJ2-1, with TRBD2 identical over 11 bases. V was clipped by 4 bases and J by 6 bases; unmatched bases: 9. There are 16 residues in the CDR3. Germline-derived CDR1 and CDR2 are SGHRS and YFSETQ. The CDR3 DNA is TGCGCCAGCAGCCCACCAGGACTAGCGGGCGGCAATGAGCAGTTCTTC. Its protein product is CASSPPGLAGGNEQFF.

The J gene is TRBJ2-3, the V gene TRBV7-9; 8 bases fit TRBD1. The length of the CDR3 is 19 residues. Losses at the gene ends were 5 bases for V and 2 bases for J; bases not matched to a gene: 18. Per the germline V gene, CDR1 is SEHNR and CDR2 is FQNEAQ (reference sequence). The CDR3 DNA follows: TGTGCCAGCAGCCCCAAATGGGGACAGGAGAGGAGTTTCACAGATACGCAGTATTTT. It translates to CASSPKWGQERSFTDTQYF.

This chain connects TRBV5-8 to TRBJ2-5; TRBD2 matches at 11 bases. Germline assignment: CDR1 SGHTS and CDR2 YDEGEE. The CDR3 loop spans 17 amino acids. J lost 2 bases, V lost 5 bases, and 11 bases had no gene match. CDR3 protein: CASSQRLAGTKQETQYF. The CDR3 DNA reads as TGTGCCAGCAGTCAACGACTAGCGGGAACAAAACAAGAGACCCAGTACTTC.

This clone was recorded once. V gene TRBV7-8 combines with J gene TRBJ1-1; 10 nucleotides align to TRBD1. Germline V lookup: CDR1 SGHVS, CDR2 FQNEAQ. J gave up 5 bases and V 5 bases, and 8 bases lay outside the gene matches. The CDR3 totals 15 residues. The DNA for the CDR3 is TGTGCCAGCAGCCTACCGACAGGGGGCTCGACTGAAGCTTTCTTT. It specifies CASSLPTGGSTEAFF. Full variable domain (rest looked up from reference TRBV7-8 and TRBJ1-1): GAGVSQSPRYKVAKRGQDVALRCDPISGHVSLFWYQQALGQGPEFLTYFQNEAQLDKSGLPSDRFFAERPEGSVSTLKIQRTQQEDSAVYLCASSLPTGGSTEAFFGQGTRLTVV.

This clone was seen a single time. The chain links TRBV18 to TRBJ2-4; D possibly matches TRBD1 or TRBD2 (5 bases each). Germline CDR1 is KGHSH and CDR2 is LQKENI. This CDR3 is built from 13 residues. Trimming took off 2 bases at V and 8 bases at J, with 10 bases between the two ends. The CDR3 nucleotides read TGTGCCAGCTCACCAGGGGACGGAGACATTCAGTACTTC. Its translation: CASSPGDGDIQYF.

As DNA, the CDR3 is TGTGCCAGCAGGACCGGACAGGGTTTTACCAAAAACATTCAGTACTTC. It is translated as CASRTGQGFTKNIQYF. The rearrangement uses TRBV2 and TRBJ2-4; the match to TRBD1 covers 8 bases. After removal of 6 bases from V and 2 bases from J, the junction contained 9 bases not matched to a gene. The CDR3 has 16 residues. CDR1 is SNHLY and CDR2 is FYNNEI in the germline V gene.

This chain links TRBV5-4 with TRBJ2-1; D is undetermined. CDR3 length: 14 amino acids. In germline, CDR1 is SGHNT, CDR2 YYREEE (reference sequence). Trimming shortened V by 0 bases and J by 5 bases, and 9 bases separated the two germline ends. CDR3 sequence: CASSLGGRDNEQFF. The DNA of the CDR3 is TGTGCCAGCAGCTTGGGGGGTAGGGACAATGAGCAGTTCTTC.

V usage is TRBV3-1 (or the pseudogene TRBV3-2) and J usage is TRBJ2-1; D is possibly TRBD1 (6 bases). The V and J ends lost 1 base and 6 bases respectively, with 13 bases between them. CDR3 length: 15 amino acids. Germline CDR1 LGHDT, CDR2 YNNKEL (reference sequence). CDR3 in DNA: TGTGCCAGCAGCCAAGGTCTCAAGGGGGTCAATGAGCAGTTCTTC. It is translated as CASSQGLKGVNEQFF.

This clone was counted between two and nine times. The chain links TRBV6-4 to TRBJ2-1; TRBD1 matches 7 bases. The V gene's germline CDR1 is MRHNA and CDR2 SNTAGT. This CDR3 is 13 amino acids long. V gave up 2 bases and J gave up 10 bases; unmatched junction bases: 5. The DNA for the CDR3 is TGTGCCAGCAGTGACGGGACAGTCCGCGAGCAGTTCTTC. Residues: CASSDGTVREQFF.

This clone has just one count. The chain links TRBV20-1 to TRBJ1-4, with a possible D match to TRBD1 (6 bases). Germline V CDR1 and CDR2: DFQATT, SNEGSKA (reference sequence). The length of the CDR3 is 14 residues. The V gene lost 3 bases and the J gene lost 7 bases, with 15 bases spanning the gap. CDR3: CSASVEGGGEKLFF. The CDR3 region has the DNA TGCAGTGCTAGTGTGGAGGGGGGTGGTGAAAAACTGTTTTTT.